These 12 T cell receptor beta chains were all obtained from the same sample, sequenced in a study of blood T cell repertoires in COVID-19. Produced via immunoSEQ multiplex PCR; TCRdb's table is partial and in-frame only. The sample lists around 91,000 clones; around 79% were seen once. Specimen: peripheral blood. Every receptor here comes from a woman of 80 years or more with active or convalescent COVID-19.

V usage is TRBV20-1 and J usage is TRBJ2-1; D is uncertain. The germline CDR1 and CDR2 sequences are DFQATT and SNEGSKA (reference sequence). Trimming shortened V by 1 base and J by 10 bases, and 8 bases separated the two germline ends. CDR3 length equals 11 residues. This CDR3 reads CSARARKEQFF. DNA of the CDR3: TGCAGTGCTAGAGCGCGCAAAGAGCAGTTCTTC.

This clone was seen only a few times. The genes are TRBV27 and TRBJ2-3; TRBD1 matches at 8 bases. CDR3 length: 15 residues. Germline CDR1 is MNHEY and CDR2 is SMNVEV (reference sequence). The V segment lost 5 bases and the J segment 2 bases; nucleotides outside the gene matches: 6. CDR3 bases: TGTGCCAGCAGTATGAGGACAGGGAACACAGATACGCAGTATTTT. Its protein product is CASSMRTGNTDTQYF.

The chain uses TRBV28 and TRBJ1-1; TRBD1 aligns across 8 bases. J was trimmed by 5 bases and V by 6 bases; bases with no gene match: 5. Germline CDR1 MDHEN, CDR2 SYDVKM. This CDR3 region has 13 residues. The CDR3, as DNA: TGTGCCAGCAGAAAGACAGGGGTGACTGAAGCTTTCTTT. It encodes CASRKTGVTEAFF.

This chain uses TRBV28 with TRBJ2-7, with TRBD2 identical over 8 bases. This CDR3 is built from 15 residues. V dropped 2 bases and J dropped 6; count of bases not matched to a gene: 9. The germline CDR1 and CDR2 sequences are MDHEN and SYDVKM. CDR3 sequence: CASSLLLAGTGEQYF. The CDR3 DNA is TGTGCCAGCAGTTTACTGCTAGCGGGTACGGGCGAGCAGTACTTC.

The rearrangement joins TRBV28 to TRBJ2-7; the D is unclear. CDR1 and CDR2 from the germline V gene are MDHEN and SYDVKM. The length of the CDR3 is 12 residues. Trimming removed 3 bases at V and 7 bases at J, with 10 bases between. This CDR3 reads CASSFGFGEQYF. CDR3 bases: TGTGCCAGCAGTTTCGGGTTTGGAGAGCAGTACTTC.

The rearrangement joins TRBV6-6 to TRBJ2-7, with a weak D call TRBD1 (5 bases). Germline V gene sequence: CDR1 MNHNY, CDR2 SVGAGI (reference sequence). V was clipped by 2 bases and J by 6 bases, with 14 bases between them. The CDR3 runs 14 residues. DNA for the CDR3: TGTGCCAGCAGTTACGCCCCAGGGAAGTCCGAGCAGTACTTC. It is translated as CASSYAPGKSEQYF.

The chain joins TRBV21-1 to TRBJ1-5; the table names TRBD1, a call not compared with the DNA. TRBV21-1 has pseudogene status. The CDR3 sequence is 15 residues long. The CDR3 loop is CASSAQGQVNQPQHF. The CDR3 nucleotides read TGTGCCAGCAGCGCGCAGGGACAGGTCAATCAGCCCCAGCATTTT.

J is TRBJ1-6 and V is TRBV6-6; no clear D. Trimming cost V 7 bases and J 7 bases, with 17 bases left between them. The CDR3 runs to 15 residues. The germline V gene encodes CDR1 MNHNY and CDR2 SVGAGI (reference sequence). The chain's CDR3 is CASTQLGVSNSPLHF. CDR3 nucleotides: TGTGCCAGCACCCAACTAGGAGTCTCAAATTCACCCCTCCACTTT.

The chain employs TRBV11-1 and TRBJ1-1; D unclear. The ends were cut back, 1 base at V and 2 bases at J, with 5 bases in the middle. The germline V gene has CDR1 SGHAT and CDR2 FQDESV (reference sequence). The CDR3 contains 13 residues. CDR3 protein: CASSLGLNTEAFF. CDR3 in DNA: TGTGCCAGCAGCTTAGGTTTAAACACTGAAGCTTTCTTT. The entire variable domain, with the rest obtained from reference TRBV11-1 and TRBJ1-1, is as follows: EAEVAQSPRYKITEKSQAVAFWCDPISGHATLYWYRQILGQGPELLVQFQDESVVDDSQLPKDRFSAERLKGVDSTLKIQPAELGDSAMYLCASSLGLNTEAFFGQGTRLTVV.

In its sample, this clone was seen a few times. The CDR3 reads CATSDPRDRGPFF. The CDR3 DNA reads as TGTGCCACCAGTGACCCCCGGGACAGGGGGCCGTTCTTC. This chain links TRBV24-1 with TRBJ2-1; the match to TRBD1 covers 12 bases. The V gene end was trimmed by 4 bases and the J gene end by 15 bases; junction bases not matched to a gene: 6. Looked up from germline, CDR1 is KGHDR and CDR2 is SFDVKD. CDR3 length: 13 amino acids.

This chain connects TRBV9 to TRBJ2-1; TRBD2 aligns across 8 bases. Germline V gives CDR1 SGDLS, CDR2 YYNGEE. The CDR3 is 15 amino acids. V shed 3 bases and J 3 bases; nucleotides not matched to a gene: 5. DNA for the CDR3: TGTGCCAGCAGCGCGACTAGCGCCATCTACAATGAGCAGTTCTTC. As protein: CASSATSAIYNEQFF.

This clone was counted a single time. One end of the junction is discordant with germline, which a read error may explain. This chain links TRBV5-1 with TRBJ2-7; D is unclear. The germline CDR1 and CDR2 sequences are SGHRS and YFSETQ. The CDR3 contains 17 residues. The CDR3 DNA reads TGTGCCAGCAGCTTGGGTCCACAGAATCTATTATCCTACGAGCAGTACTTC. It codes for CASSLGPQNLLSYEQYF.